A selection of T cell receptor beta chains follows, all from one sample in a study of metastatic and nonmetastatic thyroid tumors. Via MiXCR, TCRdb re-called the PCR reads. The sample lists several thousand clones, around 29% occurring once. The sample consisted of adjacent normal tissue. The origin of the receptors is a female donor with papillary thyroid cancer or a benign thyroid nodule (not recorded which). Some clones in this sample may be carry-over from other donors' samples. Both conserved end residues are part of each CDR3. D genes are given only for firm matches. Not every row has a clone size; where given, it reads once, few, many or a size class.

d_gene: .; v_gene: TRBV7-2; abundance: medium-sized; j_gene: TRBJ2-7; CDR3aa: CASSLRGSLAEQYF; CDR3nt: TGTGCCAGCAGCCTCCGGGGTAGCTTGGCCGAGCAGTACTTC
d_gene: TRBD1; v_gene: TRBV5-5; abundance: .; j_gene: TRBJ1-1; CDR3aa: CASTEGAVAFF; CDR3nt: TGTGCCAGCACCGAGGGGGCAGTCGCTTTCTTT
d_gene: TRBD2; v_gene: TRBV7-2; abundance: few; j_gene: TRBJ2-7; CDR3aa: CASRRGTSTYEQYF; CDR3nt: TGTGCCAGCAGGCGAGGGACTAGTACCTACGAGCAGTACTTC
d_gene: .; v_gene: TRBV6-4; abundance: medium-sized; j_gene: TRBJ1-1; CDR3aa: CASSEEAAMNTEAFF; CDR3nt: TGTGCCAGCAGTGAGGAGGCAGCCATGAACACTGAAGCTTTCTTT
d_gene: .; v_gene: TRBV9; abundance: .; j_gene: TRBJ2-1; CDR3aa: CASSGSVTVSSYNEQFF; CDR3nt: TGTGCCAGCAGCGGGTCCGTAACGGTAAGCTCCTACAATGAGCAGTTCTTC
d_gene: .; v_gene: TRBV11-2; abundance: .; j_gene: TRBJ2-7; CDR3aa: CASSPSLSQGGEQYF; CDR3nt: TGTGCCAGCAGCCCCTCGCTATCCCAGGGGGGAGAGCAGTACTTC
d_gene: .; v_gene: TRBV15; abundance: many; j_gene: TRBJ2-7; CDR3aa: CATSRYEPYEQYF; CDR3nt: TGTGCCACCAGCAGATATGAGCCCTACGAGCAGTACTTC
d_gene: .; v_gene: TRBV29-1; abundance: medium-sized; j_gene: TRBJ2-1; CDR3aa: CSVDQGWNEQFF; CDR3nt: TGCAGCGTTGATCAGGGTTGGAATGAGCAGTTCTTC
d_gene: TRBD2; v_gene: TRBV28; abundance: few; j_gene: TRBJ2-7; CDR3aa: CASSPGLAGAGEQYF; CDR3nt: TGTGCCAGCAGTCCCGGCCTAGCGGGAGCCGGCGAGCAGTACTTC
d_gene: .; v_gene: TRBV28; abundance: medium-sized; j_gene: TRBJ2-7; CDR3aa: CASSLYGQQYF; CDR3nt: TGTGCCAGCAGTTTGTACGGGCAGCAGTACTTC
d_gene: TRBD1; v_gene: TRBV28; abundance: few; j_gene: TRBJ2-7; CDR3aa: CASSLDRVSYEQYF; CDR3nt: TGTGCCAGCAGTTTAGACAGGGTCTCCTACGAGCAGTACTTC
d_gene: .; v_gene: TRBV12-3/TRBV12-4; abundance: many; j_gene: TRBJ2-2; CDR3aa: CASRAGMVTWELFF; CDR3nt: TGTGCCAGCAGGGCAGGGATGGTAACCTGGGAGTTGTTTTTT
d_gene: TRBD1; v_gene: TRBV19; abundance: .; j_gene: TRBJ1-2; CDR3aa: CASSRQGIVSYTF; CDR3nt: TGTGCCAGTAGTAGACAGGGGATTGTAAGCTACACCTTC
d_gene: .; v_gene: TRBV11-3; abundance: medium-sized; j_gene: TRBJ2-7; CDR3aa: CASSQSGTYEQYF; CDR3nt: TGTGCCAGCAGCCAGTCAGGTACCTACGAGCAGTACTTC
d_gene: .; v_gene: TRBV7-2; abundance: .; j_gene: TRBJ1-4; CDR3aa: CASSRLVGEKLFF; CDR3nt: TGTGCCAGCAGCCGCCTGGTAGGAGAAAAACTGTTTTTT
d_gene: .; v_gene: TRBV7-9; abundance: .; j_gene: TRBJ2-7; CDR3aa: CASGNIIDSYEQYF; CDR3nt: TGTGCCAGCGGAAACATTATAGACTCCTACGAGCAGTACTTC
d_gene: .; v_gene: TRBV11-1; abundance: large; j_gene: TRBJ2-7; CDR3aa: CASSLTNYEQYF; CDR3nt: TGTGCCAGCAGTCTTACCAACTACGAGCAGTACTTC
d_gene: .; v_gene: TRBV15; abundance: few; j_gene: TRBJ1-5; CDR3aa: CATSRVAGAYSNQPQHF; CDR3nt: TGTGCCACCAGCAGAGTTGCCGGGGCGTATAGCAATCAGCCCCAGCATTTT
d_gene: TRBD2; v_gene: TRBV11-3; abundance: .; j_gene: TRBJ2-3; CDR3aa: CASSFRTSGTDTQYF; CDR3nt: TGTGCCAGCAGCTTTCGGACTAGCGGCACAGATACGCAGTATTTT